Reported below is one TCR beta chain. Its specificity is not known. Using unique molecular identifiers, the investigators prepared the TCRbeta library. TCRdb re-analysed the PCR reads in MiXCR, keeping a single row per CDR3 protein. The sample includes 440,000 or so distinct CDR3 sequences, around 46% of them seen just once. V lost 8 bases and J lost 5; bases outside the gene matches: 5. The CDR3 runs 13 residues. This specimen comes from a study of T-cell reconstitution after alpha-beta-depleted transplantation in children. Regarding the study as a whole: Expanded clones from the graft, numbering several hundred, reportedly supplied alpha-beta T cells about two months after transplant. Counts and diversity of T cells one year after transplant came mostly from newly produced T cells. Surviving recipient T cells and intrathymic progenitors accounted for some patients' high TCRbeta diversity at day 60.

This sequence was found in a girl aged 2-10 years with aplastic anemia, due to receive a stem cell transplant. This specimen was PBMCs, taken before TCRalphabeta/CD19-depleted stem cell transplant. The chain employs TRBV12-3 or TRBV12-4 and TRBJ2-1, with TRBD2 identical over 8 bases. In DNA, the CDR3 is TGTGCCAGCCAAACTAGCGGAAACAATGAGCAGTTCTTC. It encodes CASQTSGNNEQFF.